A single sample is the source of the 8 T cell receptor beta chains below, sequenced in a study of glioma-infiltrating T cells. TCR alpha and beta CDR3 regions were amplified from RNA using iRepertoire nested multiplex PCR. Each CDR3 protein is one row after TCRdb ran MiXCR on the multiplex PCR reads. The sample carries some 150,000 distinct CDR3 sequences, roughly two fifths recorded once. Material: glioma tissue, nonneoplastic brain tissue, or PBMCs (not recorded which). The receptor set was obtained from a human donor with low-grade glioma or glioblastoma, undergoing nonglioma brain surgery, or in good health (not recorded which).

This clonotype was seen a handful of times. The chain carries TRBV24-1 and TRBJ2-3; 7 bases match TRBD1. Germline CDR1 and CDR2: KGHDR and SFDVKD. V lost 5 bases to trimming and J lost 3 bases; unmatched junction nucleotides: 4. The CDR3 is 14 residues long. CDR3 loop: CATSGTGETDTQYF. In DNA, the CDR3 is TGTGCCACCAGTGGAACAGGGGAGACAGATACGCAGTATTTT.

This clonotype was seen a few times. The V and J genes are TRBV20-1 and TRBJ2-3, with 10 bases matching TRBD2. The V and J ends lost 5 bases and 0 bases, in that order; junction bases with no gene match: 5. The CDR3 runs to 15 residues. Germline-derived CDR1 and CDR2 are DFQATT and SNEGSKA (reference sequence). CDR3: CSAGGTSASTDTQYF. The CDR3 nucleotides are TGCAGTGCTGGGGGGACTAGCGCGAGCACAGATACGCAGTATTTT.

The chain combines TRBV7-9 with TRBJ2-7; D gene unclear. The germline gives CDR1 SEHNR, CDR2 FQNEAQ (reference sequence). This CDR3 has 14 amino acids. Trimming removed 5 bases from V and 2 bases from J, with 13 bases in between. CDR3 loop: CASSQGLRTYEQYF. Here the CDR3 DNA reads TGTGCCAGCAGCCAAGGCCTCCGTACCTACGAGCAGTACTTC. Based on the CDR3 plus reference TRBV7-9 and TRBJ2-7, the full variable domain is DTGVSQNPRHKITKRGQNVTFRCDPISEHNRLYWYRQTLGQGPEFLTYFQNEAQLEKSRLLSDRFSAERPKGSFSTLEIQRTEQGDSAMYLCASSQGLRTYEQYFGPGTRLTVT.

The chain has TRBV7-2 and TRBJ2-5; D might be TRBD2 (6 bases). Germline CDR1 SGHTA, CDR2 FQGNSA. CDR3 length: 14 amino acids. V shed 4 bases and J shed 2 bases, with 11 bases lying between them. The CDR3 region is CASSSGTRQETQYF. The CDR3, as DNA: TGTGCCAGCAGCTCCGGGACTCGACAAGAGACCCAGTACTTC.

This clonotype was counted many times. The rearrangement uses TRBV6-2 or TRBV6-3 and TRBJ1-1; 7 bases fit TRBD1. The V segment lost 4 bases and the J segment 4 bases; nucleotides outside the gene matches: 3. Germline CDR1 and CDR2: MNHEY and SVGEGT. The CDR3 runs to 13 residues. The CDR3 reads CASSSGTVTEAFF. The DNA of the CDR3 is TGTGCCAGCAGTTCCGGGACAGTCACTGAAGCTTTCTTT.

This chain connects TRBV27 to TRBJ2-7; 7 nucleotides agree with TRBD2. The ends lost 5 bases at V and 0 bases at J; junction bases unmatched: 7. CDR1 and CDR2 from the germline V gene are MNHEY and SMNVEV (reference sequence). The CDR3 extends over 15 amino acids. The CDR3 nucleotides are TGTGCCAGCAGTACCAGCGGGGCGAGCTCCTACGAGCAGTACTTC. The encoded protein is CASSTSGASSYEQYF.

This chain connects TRBV28 to TRBJ2-1; D could derive from TRBD1 or TRBD2 (5 bases each). The germline gives CDR1 MDHEN, CDR2 SYDVKM. V gave up 9 bases and J gave up 4 bases, with 13 bases separating them. The CDR3 is made up of 13 amino acids. In DNA, the CDR3 is TGTGCCAGTGGGACGGTAGGATACAATGAGCAGTTCTTC. This encodes CASGTVGYNEQFF.

This clonotype has more than one count but fewer than ten. The V and J genes are TRBV27 and TRBJ2-7; TRBD1 is a possible D gene (6 bases). Per germline, CDR1 MNHEY and CDR2 SMNVEV (reference sequence). The CDR3 has 14 amino acids. Trimming pared 5 bases from V and 3 bases from J, leaving 14 bases between. This chain's CDR3 is CASSPRGPNYEQYF. The CDR3 region has the DNA TGTGCCAGCAGTCCCAGGGGACCAAACTACGAGCAGTACTTC.